This T cell receptor (beta chain) was observed in a study of vaccination effects on CD4 cells after COVID-19. Using viral peptide pools, the ViraFEST assay grew out antigen-specific CD4+ T cells prior to sequencing. Cultured cells yielded isolated CD4+ T cells after roughly 11 days. Nucleocapsid antibody tests were negative, and the vaccine recipients had no prior SARS-CoV-2 infection. The culture medium for two million PBMC per well included roughly 10 IU/ml IL-2 and about 10 ug/ml peptides. IL-2 medium was substituted for half the medium on days 3 and 7. On this clone itself: Its specificity is unknown.

Profiled with immunoSEQ multiplex PCR; TCRdb holds only in-frame clones, not every one. The sample contains 71,000 or so clones, approximately 79% of which appear only once. This CDR3 spans 14 amino acids. Germline V gene lookup returns CDR1 MGHRA and CDR2 YSYEKL. V gave up 0 bases and J gave up 11 bases; unmatched junction bases: 7. Overall study findings and caveats: Infection- and vaccine-induced clones contracted markedly late after vaccination. Small numbers of convalescent patients limited the study. It also lacked early post-infection timepoints.

The chain has TRBV4-1 and TRBJ2-1; 7 positions agree with TRBD1. The sample consisted of CD4+ T cells from PBMCs cultured with HCoV-OC43 spike peptides, taken before COVID-19 vaccination. Documented subset: HCoV-OC43 spike overlapping peptide pool stimulation. This TCR derives from a human donor who received a COVID-19 vaccine. The CDR3 is CASSQDFQGQKQFF. CDR3 bases: TGCGCCAGCAGCCAAGATTTTCAGGGACAGAAGCAGTTCTTC.